These 32 T cell receptor beta chains originate from one sample sequenced in a study of blood T cell repertoires in COVID-19. Assay used: immunoSEQ multiplex PCR; TCRdb lists only in-frame clones, some missing. This sample yields 95,000 to 100,000 clones, of which approximately 84% are seen a single time; under 11% belongs to the top ten. Sequencing was done on a sample of peripheral blood. The receptors originated from a man aged 65 to 79 with acute or convalescent COVID-19.

This clone has just a few counts. In nucleotides, the CDR3 is TGCGCCAGCAGCTTAGGGACTACCTCCTACAATGAGCAGTTCTTC. Its translation: CASSLGTTSYNEQFF. The chain joins TRBV5-1 to TRBJ2-1; 7 nucleotides align to TRBD2. The V and J ends lost 2 bases and 0 bases, in that order; junction bases with no gene match: 2. Germline loops: CDR1 SGHRS, CDR2 YFSETQ. This CDR3 comprises 15 residues.

By its share, this clone is medium-sized. The chain combines TRBV7-2 with TRBJ2-4; no firm D call. V lost 4 bases and J 6 bases, leaving 10 bases between the germline ends. This CDR3 is 13 amino acids long. Looked up from germline, CDR1 is SGHTA and CDR2 is FQGNSA. The CDR3 is CASSYSTGNIQYF. CDR3 nucleotide sequence: TGTGCCAGCAGCTACAGTACCGGAAACATTCAGTACTTC.

This clone was picked up one time. The CDR3 nucleotides are TGTGCCAGCAGCTTGTCCGACAGGGGGAAGAGCTCCTATAATTCACCCCTCCACTTT. Protein sequence: CASSLSDRGKSSYNSPLHF. The V and J genes are TRBV5-5 and TRBJ1-6; TRBD1 aligns across 9 bases. The CDR3 loop spans 19 amino acids. Germline CDR1 SGHKS, CDR2 YYEKEE (reference sequence). The J segment lost 0 bases and the V segment lost 1 base, leaving 8 bases of the junction unmatched.

The J gene is TRBJ2-7, the V gene TRBV30; the match to TRBD2 covers 10 bases. Per germline, CDR1 GTSNPN and CDR2 SVGIG (reference sequence). The V gene end was trimmed by 2 bases and the J gene end by 5 bases; junction bases not matched to a gene: 6. The CDR3 sequence is 14 residues long. CDR3 in DNA: TGTGCCTGGAGTCCGGGACTAGCGCCCCACGAGCAGTACTTC. Protein: CAWSPGLAPHEQYF.

The chain uses TRBV11-3 and TRBJ2-2; maybe TRBD2 (5 bases). This CDR3 contains 14 residues. In germline, CDR1 is SGHNT, CDR2 YENEEA. Deletions cut 5 bases from V and 1 base from J, with 8 bases between. The CDR3 loop is CASSHGVNTGELFF. CDR3 in DNA: TGTGCCAGCAGCCACGGGGTGAACACCGGGGAGCTGTTTTTT.

The V gene is TRBV30, the J gene TRBJ1-2, with TRBD1 identical over 7 bases. Germline values: CDR1 GTSNPN, CDR2 SVGIG (reference sequence). Unmatched junction bases numbered 6, after V lost 2 bases and J lost 6 bases. CDR3 length: 13 residues. This CDR3 is CAWSIGQANGYTF. CDR3 DNA: TGTGCCTGGAGTATTGGACAGGCAAATGGCTACACCTTC.

The chain is built from TRBV6-5 and TRBJ2-1; 9 bases are shared with TRBD2. After removal of 6 bases from V and 5 bases from J, the junction contained 8 bases not matched to a gene. The V gene's germline CDR1 is MNHEY and CDR2 SVGAGI. The CDR3 is 15 residues long. The CDR3 region is CASRPWGGGDNEQFF. In DNA, the CDR3 is TGTGCCAGCAGGCCTTGGGGCGGGGGGGACAATGAGCAGTTCTTC.

This chain connects TRBV18 to TRBJ2-1; D is perhaps TRBD2 (5 bases). This CDR3 spans 14 amino acids. Per germline, CDR1 KGHSH and CDR2 LQKENI. V was trimmed by 2 bases and J by 5 bases, leaving 10 bases between them. The CDR3 DNA sequence: TGTGCCAGCTCACCATCCAAACTAGACAATGAGCAGTTCTTC. Encoded protein: CASSPSKLDNEQFF.

The chain has TRBV20-1 and TRBJ1-2; D is unclear. CDR3 length: 11 amino acids. The germline gives CDR1 DFQATT, CDR2 SNEGSKA (reference sequence). Trimming left V 3 bases short and J 4 bases short, with 6 bases between. The CDR3 region has the DNA TGCAGTGCTAGTCTGAGCTATGGCTACACCTTC. It specifies CSASLSYGYTF.

V gene TRBV19 combines with J gene TRBJ2-5; 9 positions agree with TRBD2. The CDR3 consists of 16 residues. With V trimmed by 3 bases and J by 3 bases, 8 bases remained unmatched. The germline V gene encodes CDR1 LNHDA and CDR2 SQIVND (reference sequence). For the CDR3, the DNA is TGTGCCAGTAGTATGGGGCAGCGGGGGGCCGAAGAGACCCAGTACTTC. This encodes CASSMGQRGAEETQYF.

The chain recombines TRBV9 with TRBJ1-3; D perhaps matches TRBD1 (6 bases). Germline CDR1 SGDLS, CDR2 YYNGEE. V was trimmed by 2 bases and J by 0 bases, leaving 9 bases between them. CDR3 length equals 15 residues. CDR3 region: CASSVGQISGNTIYF. The CDR3 coding sequence is TGTGCCAGCAGCGTGGGACAAATCTCTGGAAACACCATATATTTT.

This clone was counted a few times. The V call is TRBV5-6, the J call TRBJ1-3; D ambiguous. This CDR3 has 14 residues. Looked up from germline, CDR1 is SGHDT and CDR2 is YYEEEE. The V end lost 2 bases, the J end lost 0 bases, and 6 bases lay between the germline ends. In nucleotides, the CDR3 is TGTGCCAGCAGCTTAAGGAGCTCTGGAAACACCATATATTTT. Translated, it gives CASSLRSSGNTIYF.

V and J are TRBV27 and TRBJ2-4; the D is unclear. The CDR3 contains 16 residues. Germline V lookup: CDR1 MNHEY, CDR2 SMNVEV (reference sequence). The V end was cut by 5 bases, the J end by 0 bases, with 14 bases between. This chain's CDR3 is CASSPPPSEAKNIQYF. The CDR3 nucleotides read TGTGCCAGCAGTCCTCCTCCCAGCGAAGCCAAAAACATTCAGTACTTC.

CDR3 sequence reads: CATSGLGDEQFF. As DNA, the CDR3 is TGTGCCACCTCGGGACTTGGGGATGAGCAGTTCTTC. The chain joins TRBV24-1 to TRBJ2-1; weak D call: TRBD2 (6 bases). The CDR3 consists of 12 residues. V lost 9 bases and J 8 bases, leaving 13 bases between the germline ends. CDR1 and CDR2 (germline): KGHDR, SFDVKD.

CDR3 nucleotides: TGTGCCAGCAGCGCTAGCACAGATACGCAGTATTTT. Protein sequence: CASSASTDTQYF. The chain employs TRBV9 and TRBJ2-3, with no clear D. With 3 bases removed from V and 0 bases from J, the gap between germline ends came to 2 bases. The CDR3 totals 12 residues. Germline-derived CDR1 and CDR2 are SGDLS and YYNGEE.

The chain has TRBV20-1 and TRBJ2-5, with D possibly being TRBD2 (5 bases). This CDR3 spans 13 amino acids. Germline V lookup: CDR1 DFQATT, CDR2 SNEGSKA (reference sequence). With 3 bases removed from V and 3 bases from J, the gap between germline ends came to 11 bases. The CDR3 DNA is TGCAGTGCTAGTAATGGAGGTGAAGAGACCCAGTACTTC. This translates into CSASNGGEETQYF.

The table lists this clone with a count of one. This chain connects TRBV25-1 to TRBJ1-6; the match to TRBD1 covers 8 bases. In germline, CDR1 is MGHDK, CDR2 SYGVNS. This CDR3 is 14 amino acids long. The V gene end was trimmed by 5 bases and the J gene end by 7 bases; junction bases not matched to a gene: 4. CDR3 in DNA: TGTGCCAGCAGTAGGGACAGGTCCAATTCACCCCTCCACTTT. Its translation: CASSRDRSNSPLHF.

V and J are TRBV6-1 and TRBJ1-4; 8 nucleotides agree with TRBD1. The CDR3 has 19 amino acids. The V segment lost 0 bases and the J segment 9 bases; nucleotides outside the gene matches: 18. Per the germline V gene, CDR1 is MNHNS and CDR2 is SASEGT. The CDR3 DNA sequence: TGTGCCAGCAGTGAAGCGGTGGGGACAGGCGGAAGTACAAACAAAAAACTGTTTTTT. Its translation is CASSEAVGTGGSTNKKLFF.

The chain recombines TRBV4-3 with TRBJ1-4; 9 nucleotides agree with TRBD1. CDR3 length: 15 residues. From germline, CDR1 is LGHNA and CDR2 YSLEER. V lost 1 base and J lost 7; bases outside the gene matches: 4. The CDR3 bases are TGCGCCAGCAGCCAAGGGGACAGGGTTAGTGAAAAACTGTTTTTT. It is translated as CASSQGDRVSEKLFF.

The chain is built from TRBV4-1 and TRBJ1-2; no firm D call. V lost 3 bases and J 5 bases, leaving 22 bases between the germline ends. Germline loops: CDR1 MGHRA, CDR2 YSYEKL. CDR3 length: 17 amino acids. As DNA, the CDR3 is TGCGCCAGCAGCCACCAAACCGCCGTGGGCAGCCCTTATGGCTACACCTTC. Translating it yields CASSHQTAVGSPYGYTF.

Here the CDR3 reads CASSVPGRQETQYF. Written as DNA, the CDR3 is TGTGCCAGCAGTGTCCCGGGTCGGCAAGAGACCCAGTACTTC. V and J are TRBV25-1 and TRBJ2-5; D unclear. Trimming left V 4 bases short and J 2 bases short, with 11 bases between. The CDR3 runs to 14 residues. In germline, CDR1 is MGHDK, CDR2 SYGVNS.

The rearrangement joins TRBV4-2 to TRBJ1-4, with 8 bases lining up with TRBD1. The CDR3 is 14 residues long. The junction had 4 bases not matched to a gene; V was cut back by 4 bases and J by 6 bases. CDR1 is LGHNA, CDR2 YNFKEQ, per germline. The CDR3 region is CASSPADRDEKLFF. CDR3 sequence (DNA): TGTGCCAGCAGCCCAGCGGACAGGGATGAAAAACTGTTTTTT.

The rearrangement joins TRBV6-2 or TRBV6-3 to TRBJ2-5; TRBD2 agrees at 7 bases. CDR3 length: 14 amino acids. Germline loops: CDR1 MNHEY, CDR2 SVGEGT. V lost 4 bases, J lost 4 bases, and 6 bases stayed unmatched. In DNA, the CDR3 is TGTGCCAGCAGTTCCGGGGAGGGGACAGAGACCCAGTACTTC. Translating gives CASSSGEGTETQYF.

The rearrangement links TRBV10-2 to TRBJ2-3; TRBD2 aligns across 10 bases. The CDR3 has 15 residues. The V segment lost 6 bases and the J segment 2 bases; nucleotides outside the gene matches: 5. Germline V gives CDR1 WSHSY, CDR2 SAAADI. As DNA, the CDR3 is TGCGCCAGCAGCGAAAGCGGGGGGGCCACAGATACGCAGTATTTT. It yields the protein CASSESGGATDTQYF.

This clone was detected once. The chain combines TRBV5-6 with TRBJ1-1, with unresolved D. This CDR3 is built from 13 residues. Trimming left V 5 bases short and J 0 bases short, with 8 bases between. Germline-derived CDR1 and CDR2 are SGHDT and YYEEEE. The DNA for the CDR3 is TGTGCCAGCAGGTTGCAGATGAACACTGAAGCTTTCTTT. It is translated as CASRLQMNTEAFF.

This clone occurred once. One junction end does not reproduce the germline sequence, and a read error may be involved. The genes are TRBV7-7 and TRBJ2-3, with D unclear. The CDR3 runs to 15 residues. In germline, CDR1 is SSHAT, CDR2 FNYEAQ (reference sequence). The CDR3 region has the DNA TGTGCTAGCAGCACAAGCAGCGCGGTCGCAGATACGCAGTATTTT. It is translated as CASSTSSAVADTQYF.

This clone was counted a few times. This chain connects TRBV18 to TRBJ1-6, with D unclear. Germline CDR1 and CDR2: KGHSH and LQKENI. The V end lost 2 bases, the J end lost 5 bases, and 10 bases lay between the germline ends. This CDR3 comprises 15 residues. CDR3 sequence: CASSPMKADNSPLHF. DNA for the CDR3: TGTGCCAGCTCACCAATGAAAGCGGATAATTCACCCCTCCACTTT.

The chain combines TRBV11-2 with TRBJ2-2; 8 positions agree with TRBD1. J was trimmed by 1 base and V by 2 bases; bases with no gene match: 3. CDR3 length: 16 residues. Germline CDR1 reads SGHAT; CDR2 reads FQNNGV. CDR3 amino acids: CASSLNGQGNTGELFF. The CDR3 nucleotides read TGTGCCAGCAGCTTAAACGGACAGGGGAACACCGGGGAGCTGTTTTTT.

The V call is TRBV19, the J call TRBJ2-7, with 7 bases fitting TRBD1. The V segment lost 1 base and the J segment 5 bases; nucleotides outside the gene matches: 5. This CDR3 has 14 residues. Germline CDR1 LNHDA, CDR2 SQIVND (reference sequence). CDR3 nucleotides: TGTGCCAGTAGTATAGGACAGGGTTTTGACGAGCAGTACTTC. It codes for CASSIGQGFDEQYF.

The chain carries TRBV19 and TRBJ1-2; D remains ambiguous. This CDR3 has 15 residues. The V end lost 5 bases, the J end lost 4 bases, and 17 bases lay between the germline ends. Germline V gene data show CDR1 as LNHDA and CDR2 as SQIVND (reference sequence). As DNA, the CDR3 is TGTGCCAGTAGTCCACTCATACCCGCTCGCTATGGCTACACCTTC. As protein: CASSPLIPARYGYTF.

To note about this clone: This CDR3 is also generated by other DNA sequences in the sample. V is TRBV29-1 and J is TRBJ2-3, with D unclear. The CDR3 sequence is 13 residues long. V gave up 1 base and J gave up 0 bases, with 5 bases separating them. Germline-derived CDR1 and CDR2 are SQVTM and ANQGSEA. The CDR3 nucleotides read TGCAGCGTTGAAGGCGGTAGCACAGATACGCAGTATTTT. Translating it yields CSVEGGSTDTQYF.

V gene TRBV30 combines with J gene TRBJ2-5; D possibly corresponds to TRBD2 (5 bases). This CDR3 is built from 16 residues. Germline V gives CDR1 GTSNPN, CDR2 SVGIG (reference sequence). Trimming took 0 bases from V and 5 from J, leaving 19 bases between them. The CDR3, as DNA: TGTGCCTGGAGTGTGGGAAACAAGGGCCGGAGGGAGACCCAGTACTTC. Its protein product is CAWSVGNKGRRETQYF.